This T cell receptor (beta chain) is drawn from a study of shared clonotypes between healthy human individuals. Trimming removed 3 bases from V and 1 base from J; junction bases left unmatched: 3. Germline V gene lookup returns CDR1 SGDLS and CDR2 YYNGEE. The length of the CDR3 is 16 residues. Healthy and HIV-negative, the adult donors had no recent acute infections or vaccinations. Assay: immunoSEQ multiplex PCR; the TCRdb copy retains only in-frame clones and omits some. The sample shows roughly 500,000 clones, about 76% of them seen only once. The sequence derives from a woman between 35 and 50 years old in good health. Some clones in this sample may be carry-over from other donors' samples. V and J are TRBV9 and TRBJ2-3; TRBD2 matches at 12 bases. The specimen was PBMCs. The CDR3 region has the DNA TGTGCCAGCAGCGCCAGACTAGCGGGGGGCACAGATACGCAGTATTTT. Translation: CASSARLAGGTDTQYF.